What follows are 23 T cell receptor beta chains derived from one specimen sequenced in a study of cytomegalovirus exposure and HLA in healthy donors. The PCR contained 60 Vbeta and 13 Jbeta primers. TCRdb's table, derived via immunoSEQ multiplex PCR, lists solely in-frame clones and lacks some. This sample has about 160,000 clones, with 75% to 85% found just once. The specimen sequenced was PBMCs. These receptors all stem from a man aged 45 to 65 in good health and CMV-seropositive.

This chain links TRBV7-8 with TRBJ2-5, with 8 bases lining up with TRBD2. Germline lookup yields CDR1 SGHVS and CDR2 FQNEAQ. The CDR3 is 16 amino acids. V dropped 1 base and J dropped 3; count of bases not matched to a gene: 7. CDR3 DNA sequence: TGTGCCAGCAGCTTAGTAATAGCGGGGCCCAAAGAGACCCAGTACTTC. It encodes CASSLVIAGPKETQYF.

V usage is TRBV27 and J usage is TRBJ2-7, with a possible D match to TRBD2 (7 bases). Trimming pared 3 bases from V and 7 bases from J, leaving 13 bases between. CDR1 is MNHEY and CDR2 is SMNVEV in the germline V gene (reference sequence). The CDR3 consists of 13 residues. The DNA for the CDR3 is TGTGCCAGCAGTTTTGGGGGGGCAGGTGAGCAGTACTTC. It codes for CASSFGGAGEQYF.

The chain has TRBV5-4 and TRBJ1-1; D gene unclear. CDR3 length: 12 residues. Germline V CDR1 and CDR2: SGHNT, YYREEE (reference sequence). V lost 4 bases to trimming and J lost 1 base, with 5 bases between them. CDR3 sequence: CASSLWNTEAFF. CDR3 bases: TGTGCCAGCAGCCTCTGGAACACTGAAGCTTTCTTT.

The J gene is TRBJ1-1, the V gene TRBV5-8; D not certain. V lost 5 bases and J lost 7, with 12 bases in between. Germline-derived CDR1 and CDR2 are SGHTS and YDEGEE. The CDR3 consists of 12 residues. The CDR3 is CASSPGLGEAFF. The CDR3 DNA sequence: TGTGCCAGCAGTCCCGGACTTGGTGAAGCTTTCTTT.

The gene calls are TRBV6-5 and TRBJ1-3; unclear D gene. Trimming took 4 bases from V and 2 from J, leaving 9 bases between them. The CDR3 is made up of 14 amino acids. The germline gives CDR1 MNHEY, CDR2 SVGAGI. The CDR3 loop is CASSSLSPGNTIYF. CDR3 nucleotide sequence: TGTGCCAGCAGTTCCCTTTCCCCTGGAAACACCATATATTTT.

The chain is built from TRBV4-1 and TRBJ2-7, with TRBD1 identical over 9 bases. Germline assignment: CDR1 MGHRA and CDR2 YSYEKL. CDR3 size: 16 residues. V shed 0 bases and J 2 bases; nucleotides not matched to a gene: 5. Here the CDR3 reads CASSQDSGTGTYEQYF. The CDR3 bases are TGCGCCAGCAGCCAAGATTCCGGGACAGGGACCTACGAGCAGTACTTC.

The chain couples TRBV5-1 to TRBJ2-1, with 13 bases that match TRBD2. The germline V gene has CDR1 SGHRS and CDR2 YFSETQ. The J segment lost 8 bases and the V segment lost 4 bases, leaving 6 bases of the junction unmatched. The length of the CDR3 is 15 residues. The CDR3, as DNA: TGCGCCAGCAGCCGGACTAGCGGGGGCAGAGATGAGCAGTTCTTC. This codes for CASSRTSGGRDEQFF.

For this clone: Different DNA sequences within this sample yield the same CDR3. The V and J genes are TRBV7-3 and TRBJ2-1; D is undetermined. The CDR3 is 13 residues long. Germline CDR1 is SGHTA and CDR2 is FQGTGA. V lost 2 bases, J lost 5 bases, and 7 bases lay in between. The CDR3 here is CASSLGHNNEQFF. The CDR3 nucleotides are TGTGCCAGCAGCTTAGGTCACAACAATGAGCAGTTCTTC.

A word on this clone: An end of the junction differs from the germline gene, which may be a read error. The chain uses TRBV7-7 and TRBJ2-3; unclear D gene. Germline CDR1 SSHAT, CDR2 FNYEAQ (reference sequence). This CDR3 is 16 amino acids long. The CDR3 DNA follows: TGTGCTAGCAGCTTAGGTGACTCCACCGACACAGATACGCAGTATTTT. Its protein product is CASSLGDSTDTDTQYF.

This chain joins TRBV9 and TRBJ2-1; 9 nucleotides match TRBD2. Germline V gives CDR1 SGDLS, CDR2 YYNGEE. This CDR3 has 15 residues. Unmatched junction bases numbered 2, after V lost 0 bases and J lost 4 bases. The CDR3 bases are TGTGCCAGCAGCGTAGAACTAGCGGGTTACAATGAGCAGTTCTTC. Translation gives CASSVELAGYNEQFF. Complete variable domain (other parts from reference TRBV9 and TRBJ2-1): DSGVTQTPKHLITATGQRVTLRCSPRSGDLSVYWYQQSLDQGLQFLIQYYNGEERAKGNILERFSAQQFPDLHSELNLSSLELGDSALYFCASSVELAGYNEQFFGPGTRLTVL.

This clone occurred a few times. V is TRBV27 and J is TRBJ2-7, with 8 bases aligning to TRBD1. J gave up 7 bases and V 3 bases, and 14 bases lay outside the gene matches. The germline V gene has CDR1 MNHEY and CDR2 SMNVEV (reference sequence). CDR3 length: 16 amino acids. The CDR3 region is CASSFLLDRVGGEQYF. DNA of the CDR3: TGTGCCAGCAGTTTCTTATTGGACAGGGTGGGTGGGGAGCAGTACTTC.

This chain joins TRBV14 and TRBJ2-3; 9 nucleotides agree with TRBD2. Germline V lookup: CDR1 SGHDN, CDR2 FVKESK. V lost 4 bases to trimming and J lost 5 bases; unmatched junction nucleotides: 4. The CDR3 is made up of 14 amino acids. Written as DNA, the CDR3 is TGTGCCAGCAGCCTACTAGCGGGTGGAGATACGCAGTATTTT. Its protein is CASSLLAGGDTQYF.

V usage is TRBV7-6 and J usage is TRBJ1-1; TRBD1 aligns across 7 bases. Germline CDR1 is SGHVS and CDR2 is FNYEAQ. This CDR3 is built from 16 residues. With 5 bases clipped from V and 0 bases from J, the junction kept 9 bases outside the gene matches. CDR3 DNA: TGTGCCAGCAGCCTTAGCCAGGGGGGAATGAACACTGAAGCTTTCTTT. Residues: CASSLSQGGMNTEAFF.

This chain links TRBV29-1 with TRBJ1-1; the D gene is possibly TRBD1 (5 bases). Trimming left V 7 bases short and J 3 bases short, with 12 bases between. Germline CDR1 is SQVTM and CDR2 is ANQGSEA. The CDR3 runs to 12 residues. The CDR3 DNA reads TGCAGCGGCCTTTGGGGGGACACTGAAGCTTTCTTT. This translates into CSGLWGDTEAFF. The whole variable domain, remainder taken from reference TRBV29-1 and TRBJ1-1, is SAVISQKPSRDICQRGTSLTIQCQVDSQVTMMFWYRQQPGQSLTLIATANQGSEATYESGFVIDKFPISRPNLTFSTLTVSNMSPEDSSIYLCSGLWGDTEAFFGQGTRLTVV.

The chain combines TRBV10-1 with TRBJ2-1, with 12 bases fitting TRBD2. V gave up 4 bases and J gave up 9 bases; unmatched junction bases: 4. CDR3 length: 14 residues. The germline V gene encodes CDR1 WNHNN and CDR2 SYGVQD (reference sequence). The CDR3 is CASSASGRVGEQFF. CDR3 DNA: TGCGCCAGCAGTGCTAGCGGGAGGGTAGGTGAGCAGTTCTTC.

V gene TRBV4-3 combines with J gene TRBJ2-1; TRBD2 matches 13 bases. This CDR3 region has 15 residues. The junction had 5 bases not matched to a gene; V was cut back by 3 bases and J by 9 bases. Germline CDR1 LGHNA, CDR2 YSLEER. The CDR3 sequence: CASSQGTSGIGEQFF. The CDR3 DNA reads TGCGCCAGCAGCCAGGGGACTAGCGGGATCGGTGAGCAGTTCTTC.

The chain links TRBV10-1 to TRBJ2-3, with 9 bases matching TRBD1. The V and J ends lost 5 bases and 2 bases, in that order; junction bases with no gene match: 8. The germline CDR1 and CDR2 sequences are WNHNN and SYGVQD (reference sequence). The CDR3 covers 16 residues. CDR3 nucleotide sequence: TGCGCCAGCAGTTCGATCGGACAGGGGCACACAGATACGCAGTATTTT. This sequence encodes CASSSIGQGHTDTQYF.

In DNA form, the CDR3 reads TGCGCCAGCAGCTTGACATCACGGGAGGCCTACAATGAGCAGTTCTTC. Its protein is CASSLTSREAYNEQFF. The chain links TRBV5-1 to TRBJ2-1; 7 bases match TRBD2. The CDR3 consists of 16 residues. The germline CDR1 and CDR2 sequences are SGHRS and YFSETQ. The V gene end was trimmed by 1 base and the J gene end by 2 bases; junction bases not matched to a gene: 6.

The J gene is TRBJ1-5, the V gene TRBV30; D is unclear. Trimming cost V 1 base and J 0 bases, with 7 bases left between them. CDR1 is GTSNPN, CDR2 SVGIG, per germline (reference sequence). This CDR3 has 14 amino acids. The CDR3 region has the DNA TGTGCCTGGAGTGACAGTTTTAGCAATCAGCCCCAGCATTTT. Translating it yields CAWSDSFSNQPQHF.

The rearrangement joins TRBV6-1 to TRBJ2-7; tentatively, D is TRBD1 (5 bases). The germline gives CDR1 MNHNS, CDR2 SASEGT. Trimming took 0 bases from V and 3 from J, leaving 12 bases between them. This CDR3 is 15 amino acids long. CDR3 nucleotides: TGTGCCAGCAGTGAAGCTGCAGGGCTAAACTACGAGCAGTACTTC. Translating gives CASSEAAGLNYEQYF.

The rearrangement links TRBV5-1 to TRBJ2-2, with D perhaps TRBD1 (5 bases). CDR3 length equals 14 residues. Trimming left V 7 bases short and J 2 bases short, with 12 bases between. Germline assignment: CDR1 SGHRS and CDR2 YFSETQ. CDR3 nucleotides: TGCGCCAGCTCCCCAAGGGGAAACACCGGGGAGCTGTTTTTT. As protein: CASSPRGNTGELFF.

This chain uses TRBV29-1 with TRBJ1-1, with D unclear. Germline-derived CDR1 and CDR2 are SQVTM and ANQGSEA. V shed 6 bases and J shed 1 base, with 3 bases lying between them. The CDR3 loop spans 10 amino acids. The CDR3: CSVSNTEAFF. For the CDR3, the DNA is TGCAGCGTCTCGAACACTGAAGCTTTCTTT.

The J gene is TRBJ2-5, the V gene TRBV5-1; D might be TRBD1 (5 bases). The J call is in doubt because the DNA end fits TRBJ2-7 better. The germline V gene has CDR1 SGHRS and CDR2 YFSETQ. CDR3 length: 13 residues. This CDR3 is CASSRTTPYEQYF. The CDR3 nucleotides read TGCGCCAGCAGCCGGACAACCCCCTACGAGCAGTACTTC.